This record covers a single TCR beta chain. Antigen: not known. Between the trimmed V and J ends, which lost 6 bases and 5 bases, there was a span of 20 bases. The CDR3 is 15 amino acids. CDR1 is DFQATT, CDR2 SNEGSKA, per germline (reference sequence). This sample is drawn from a study of blood T cells in healthy people across ages. Study-wide results and caveats: A conclusive naive versus antigen-experienced comparison was prevented by the unsorted PBMCs.

A sample-barcoded 5' primer and a J-beta primer mix were used in a second PCR of roughly 7 to 12 cycles. TCRdb analysed the 5' RACE reads with MiXCR anew, one entry per CDR3 protein. The repertoire holds 1.2 million to 1.5 million distinct CDR3 sequences, approximately 40% seen once, with 6.5% to 10% in the top ten. The clonotype comes from a woman aged 18-29 years in good health. What was sequenced was blood. The genes are TRBV20-1 and TRBJ1-5, with D maybe TRBD1 (5 bases). CDR3 nucleotides: TGCAGTGCCGCCGGGACTCCTCCTTCAGATCAGCCCCAGCATTTT. This gives the protein CSAAGTPPSDQPQHF.